These 4 T cell receptor beta chains were sequenced from one sample in a study of tumor and adjacent non-tumor tissue in lung cancer. TCRbeta libraries were built with three rounds of nested PCR, modified from ARM-PCR. TCRdb fed the multiplex PCR reads into MiXCR, producing one record per CDR3 protein. The profile shows about 75,000 distinct CDR3 sequences, around 70% of them singletons. The template was RNA from unsorted bulk tissue. More than 3 cm separated this lung sample from the edge of the tumor. Sequencing was done on a sample of distant non-tumor lung tissue. The source of these receptors is a woman aged 50 to 65 with non-small cell lung cancer.

Worth noting for this clonotype: This clone may be a read error of a much larger clone one base away. This chain uses TRBV29-1 with TRBJ2-2; TRBD2 might be the D (6 bases). This CDR3 is built from 13 residues. Germline CDR1 SQVTM, CDR2 ANQGSEA. The CDR3 DNA reads as TGCAGCATTACCCTCAACAGTCTCGGGGGGCTGTTTTTT. Translating gives CSITLNSLGGLFF.

The chain combines TRBV11-1 with TRBJ2-3, with a weak D call TRBD1 (6 bases). Germline CDR1 SGHAT, CDR2 FQDESV (reference sequence). The CDR3 spans 16 residues. CDR3 sequence (DNA): TGTGCTATCAGCAGCGAAGACAGGATGGGCACAGATACGCAGTATTTT. Protein: CAISSEDRMGTDTQYF.

This clonotype was counted between two and nine times. Given a much more abundant clone one base away, this may be a read error. The rearrangement links TRBV20-1 to TRBJ1-5; D remains unclear. The length of the CDR3 is 15 residues. Germline CDR1 is DFQATT and CDR2 is SNEGSKA (reference sequence). CDR3 bases: TGCAGTGCTAGAGATCCCCGTTATAGCAATCAGTCCCAGCATTTT. This gives the protein CSARDPRYSNQSQHF.

The chain carries TRBV11-2 and TRBJ2-1; D call uncertain. Germline CDR1 reads SGHAT; CDR2 reads FQNNGV. The germline V and J ends were trimmed by 4 bases and 5 bases, with 9 bases remaining between them. The CDR3 contains 13 residues. In nucleotides, the CDR3 is TGTGCCAGCAGCTCAGAACTTCACAATGAGCAGTTCTTC. Its protein is CASSSELHNEQFF.